Presented here are 15 T cell receptor beta chains from one specimen sequenced in a study of shared clonotypes between healthy human individuals. The repertoire was sequenced with immunoSEQ multiplex PCR; TCRdb's copy has only in-frame clones and lacks some. The profile shows 85,000 to 100,000 clones, 60% to 70% of them singletons. The sequenced sample was memory CD8+ T cells sorted from blood. Stated subset: CD45RO+ cells pooled with CCR7-negative TemRA cells. These TCRs come from a man aged 30 to 39 in good health.

There are a few counts of this clone. The gene calls are TRBV7-9 and TRBJ2-7, with no clear D. This CDR3 contains 11 residues. V lost 6 bases to trimming and J lost 4 bases, with 7 bases between them. Per germline, CDR1 SEHNR and CDR2 FQNEAQ (reference sequence). The CDR3, as DNA: TGTGCCAGCAGTCACACGTACGAGCAGTACTTC. The encoded protein is CASSHTYEQYF.

The chain employs TRBV14 and TRBJ2-3; D unresolved. CDR1 and CDR2 from the germline V gene are SGHDN and FVKESK. V was cut by 1 base and J by 5 bases, with 13 bases left in between. CDR3 size: 15 residues. The CDR3 loop is CASSQGRFALDTQYF. DNA for the CDR3: TGTGCCAGCAGCCAAGGGCGCTTCGCCTTAGATACGCAGTATTTT.

This clone was observed a handful of times. V usage is TRBV7-3 and J usage is TRBJ2-3; TRBD1 matches at 9 bases. The CDR3 length is 15 residues. Germline loops: CDR1 SGHTA, CDR2 FQGTGA. V shed 5 bases, J shed 4 bases, and the junction held 7 bases outside the gene matches. The CDR3 is CASSLGQGLPDTQYF. CDR3 nucleotide sequence: TGTGCCAGCAGCCTTGGACAGGGGTTGCCAGATACGCAGTATTTT.

This clone was found a few times. The J gene is TRBJ2-3, the V gene TRBV30, with a possible D match to TRBD2 (6 bases). V lost 5 bases to trimming and J lost 7 bases, with 13 bases between them. The CDR3 is 12 residues long. The germline CDR1 and CDR2 sequences are GTSNPN and SVGIG (reference sequence). CDR3 residues: CAWGTGVYTQYF. Written as DNA, the CDR3 is TGTGCCTGGGGCACGGGGGTCTATACGCAGTATTTT.

This clone was counted many times. This rearrangement joins TRBV10-2 to TRBJ2-1; TRBD2 agrees at 12 bases. Germline V lookup: CDR1 WSHSY, CDR2 SAAADI. J lost 6 bases, V lost 4 bases, and 4 bases had no gene match. The CDR3 runs 15 residues. CDR3 nucleotides: TGCGCCAGCAGTGGGACTAGCGGGGAGGGCAATGAGCAGTTCTTC. As protein: CASSGTSGEGNEQFF.

The chain joins TRBV18 to TRBJ2-1; 8 nucleotides line up with TRBD1. Germline assignment: CDR1 KGHSH and CDR2 LQKENI. Trimming removed 2 bases from V and 8 bases from J; junction bases left unmatched: 5. CDR3 length: 14 residues. This chain's CDR3 is CASSPGQGGYEQFF. CDR3 coding DNA: TGTGCCAGCTCACCAGGACAGGGTGGTTATGAGCAGTTCTTC.

This sequence joins TRBV5-4 and TRBJ1-1; D not resolved. The CDR3 loop spans 15 amino acids. V was trimmed by 0 bases and J by 5 bases, leaving 14 bases between them. Germline CDR1 is SGHNT and CDR2 is YYREEE (reference sequence). For the CDR3, the DNA is TGTGCCAGCAGCTTGGTCTCGACGGTGGGGACTGAAGCTTTCTTT. Translation: CASSLVSTVGTEAFF.

This clone turned up a few times. The chain couples TRBV2 to TRBJ1-2; D unresolved. Trimming removed 7 bases at V and 5 bases at J, with 20 bases between. This CDR3 has 15 amino acids. Germline CDR1 and CDR2: SNHLY and FYNNEI. The CDR3 here is CASTPEGITGYGYTF. The CDR3 DNA follows: TGTGCCAGCACCCCCGAGGGCATAACGGGGTATGGCTACACCTTC. The full variable domain, with the rest looked up from reference TRBV2 and TRBJ1-2, is EPEVTQTPSHQVTQMGQEVILRCVPISNHLYFYWYRQILGQKVEFLVSFYNNEISEKSEIFDDQFSVERPDGSNFTLKIRSTKLEDSAMYFCASTPEGITGYGYTFGSGTRLTVV.

The chain has TRBV5-1 and TRBJ2-1; the match to TRBD2 covers 10 bases. This CDR3 has 17 amino acids. The V gene's germline CDR1 is SGHRS and CDR2 YFSETQ. V lost 4 bases, J lost 1 base, and 8 bases stayed unmatched. The CDR3 region is CASSDLAGEISYNEQFF. CDR3 DNA: TGCGCCAGCAGCGACCTAGCGGGAGAGATTTCCTACAATGAGCAGTTCTTC. The full variable domain, rest sourced from reference TRBV5-1 and TRBJ2-1, is KAGVTQTPRYLIKTRGQQVTLSCSPISGHRSVSWYQQTPGQGLQFLFEYFSETQRNKGNFPGRFSGRQFSNSRSEMNVSTLELGDSALYLCASSDLAGEISYNEQFFGPGTRLTVL.

The J gene is TRBJ2-1, the V gene TRBV7-9; D possibly corresponds to TRBD2 (7 bases). V was trimmed by 5 bases and J by 10 bases, leaving 12 bases between them. Germline V gene data show CDR1 as SEHNR and CDR2 as FQNEAQ (reference sequence). CDR3 length: 12 amino acids. The DNA of the CDR3 is TGTGCCAGCAGCCAACAGGGAGGGGAGCAGTTCTTC. Its translation is CASSQQGGEQFF.

This sequence joins TRBV14 and TRBJ2-7; D ambiguous. The ends were cut back, 0 bases at V and 7 bases at J, with 19 bases in the middle. The V gene's germline CDR1 is SGHDN and CDR2 FVKESK. The CDR3 sequence is 16 residues long. CDR3 bases: TGTGCCAGCAGCCAAGAGACACAGATTTGGTCTGGAGAGCAGTACTTC. Residues: CASSQETQIWSGEQYF.

The chain joins TRBV11-3 to TRBJ2-3, with a possible D match to TRBD2 (6 bases). V lost 5 bases and J lost 3, with 12 bases in between. The CDR3 has 14 residues. CDR1 is SGHNT, CDR2 YENEEA, per germline. The CDR3 DNA reads as TGTGCCAGCAGCCCCCTCGGGGGAACAGATACGCAGTATTTT. Translating it yields CASSPLGGTDTQYF.

The chain recombines TRBV6-5 with TRBJ2-7; perhaps TRBD2 as D (6 bases). The V end lost 8 bases, the J end lost 1 base, and 15 bases lay between the germline ends. The CDR3 consists of 14 residues. From germline, CDR1 is MNHEY and CDR2 SVGAGI. The chain's CDR3 is CASSPGLLSYEQYF. The DNA for the CDR3 is TGTGCCAGCTCGCCGGGACTGCTATCCTACGAGCAGTACTTC.

The J gene is TRBJ2-1, the V gene TRBV4-3; weak D call: TRBD2 (5 bases). Germline-derived CDR1 and CDR2 are LGHNA and YSLEER. V lost 1 base and J 0 bases, leaving 13 bases between the germline ends. CDR3 length: 17 residues. CDR3 amino acids: CASSQGTGRSSYNEQFF. For the CDR3, the DNA is TGCGCCAGCAGCCAAGGGACTGGAAGGAGCTCCTACAATGAGCAGTTCTTC.

This clone appeared a few times. The chain uses TRBV7-2 and TRBJ2-1; D is unresolved. Per the germline V gene, CDR1 is SGHTA and CDR2 is FQGNSA. The CDR3 covers 15 residues. Trimming took 4 bases from V and 9 from J, leaving 19 bases between them. The CDR3 loop reads CASSYALGSHLEQFF. Written as DNA, the CDR3 is TGTGCCAGCAGCTACGCCCTTGGCTCTCACCTTGAGCAGTTCTTC.